The rows below give T cell receptor beta chains drawn from one sample of a study of blood T cell repertoires in COVID-19. Sequenced by immunoSEQ multiplex PCR; TCRdb stores in-frame clones only, minus some. The sample shows 200,000 to 300,000 clones, approximately 86% of them seen only once. The specimen sequenced was peripheral blood. The source of these receptors is a woman in her thirties who had recovered from COVID-19. CDR3s include the opening cysteine and the closing phenylalanine or tryptophan. D genes are given only for firm matches. For some rows the clone size is stated as once, few or many, or as a class when expanded; others skip it.

TGTGCCAGCTCGAGAGAAGGCACAGATACGCAGTATTTT	CASSREGTDTQYF	TRBV2	TRBJ2-3	NA	NA
TGTGCCAGCAGCCCCGGCCAGGGGCTGATAGGGGCCAACGTCCTGACTTTC	CASSPGQGLIGANVLTF	TRBV5-6	TRBJ2-6	NA	NA
TGTGCCAGCAGTTTTGACACAGCGGGGAATGAGCAGTTCTTC	CASSFDTAGNEQFF	TRBV27	TRBJ2-1	TRBD2	NA
TGTGCCAGCAGCTCCATGCAGCGTTATAGCAATCAGCCCCAGCATTTT	CASSSMQRYSNQPQHF	TRBV5-8	TRBJ1-5	NA	NA
TGCGCCAGCAGCCAGGGTCCGTTAGCGGGGGGTGATACGCAGTATTTT	CASSQGPLAGGDTQYF	TRBV5-1	TRBJ2-3	TRBD2	NA
TGTGCCAGCACCCTGACAGGGCCCCCTTCACCCCTCCACTTT	CASTLTGPPSPLHF	TRBV6-5	TRBJ1-6	TRBD1	once
TGTGCCAGCAGCCCGGGGTCCTTCAATGAAAAACTGTTTTTT	CASSPGSFNEKLFF	TRBV3-1/TRBV3-2	TRBJ1-4	NA	NA
TGTGCCATCACCGACCCGGCAGCGGGGGAGTCCTACGAGCAGTACTTC	CAITDPAAGESYEQYF	TRBV10-3	TRBJ2-7	TRBD2	NA
TGTGCCAGCAGCTTCCGACTGGGGGCTACCTACAATGAGCAGTTCTTC	CASSFRLGATYNEQFF	TRBV7-2	TRBJ2-1	NA	NA
TGTGCCAGTAGTATAGCTACAGGGCCTGGCTACACCTTC	CASSIATGPGYTF	TRBV19	TRBJ1-2	NA	NA
TGTGCCAGCAGCCCATCGGTATCCTACGAGCAGTACTTC	CASSPSVSYEQYF	TRBV6-2/TRBV6-3	TRBJ2-7	NA	NA
TGCGCCAGCAGCTTAACAACTAGCGGGGGGGCCTCTTATGAGCAGTTCTTC	CASSLTTSGGASYEQFF	TRBV5-1	TRBJ2-1	TRBD2	NA
TGTGCCAGCAGCAATCCTGGGGACAGGTTCTCCGGGGAGCTGTTTTTT	CASSNPGDRFSGELFF	TRBV11-2	TRBJ2-2	TRBD1	NA
TGTGCCAGCAGCTTATCGGGGGGAGGGGATGAGCAGTTCTTC	CASSLSGGGDEQFF	TRBV7-6	TRBJ2-1	TRBD2	NA
TGTGCCTGGAGCACGATGACAGGGGAGACTGAAGCTTTCTTT	CAWSTMTGETEAFF	TRBV30	TRBJ1-1	TRBD1	NA
TGTGCCAGCAGCCTCTCACTTAACAGGGGCGGTCTCTCCTACGAGCAGTACTTC	CASSLSLNRGGLSYEQYF	TRBV7-2	TRBJ2-7	TRBD1	NA
TGTGCCAGTAGACCCCCCGGGACTAGCGGGGTAACAGATACGCAGTATTTT	CASRPPGTSGVTDTQYF	TRBV19	TRBJ2-3	TRBD2	NA
TGTGCCATCAGTGAGCCGTTCACAGGGGCTAACTATGGCTACACCTTC	CAISEPFTGANYGYTF	TRBV10-3	TRBJ1-2	TRBD1	NA
TGTGCCAGCAGCTCAGCAACCTGGGGGGGCCGGGATGAGCAGTTCTTC	CASSSATWGGRDEQFF	TRBV11-3	TRBJ2-1	NA	NA
TGTGCCAGCAGCTTAATAGGGGGATTCGGGGCCGGGGAGCTGTTTTTT	CASSLIGGFGAGELFF	TRBV7-3	TRBJ2-2	NA	NA
TGTGCCAGCACCCAAAGGGAGGGGACTGAAGCTTTCTTT	CASTQREGTEAFF	TRBV12-3/TRBV12-4	TRBJ1-1	NA	NA
TGTGCCAGTAGTATGGCGGACAGGGCCTACGAGCAGTACTTC	CASSMADRAYEQYF	TRBV19	TRBJ2-7	TRBD1	few
TGTGCCAGCAGCTTACCGGACAGGGACCTTGGTGGCTACACCTTC	CASSLPDRDLGGYTF	TRBV7-2	TRBJ1-2	TRBD1	once
TGTGCCAGCAGCGTAGTCGCGGCAGCCCCGGGCGAGCAGTACTTC	CASSVVAAAPGEQYF	TRBV9	TRBJ2-7	NA	NA
TGTGCCAGTAGTGACCGACAGGGGAGTAAGGTCAATCAGCCCCAGCATTTT	CASSDRQGSKVNQPQHF	TRBV19	TRBJ1-5	TRBD1	NA
TGTGCCAGCAGCCTTTTAGGTCAGTCGGGGGTGGGGGAGCTGTTTTTT	CASSLLGQSGVGELFF	TRBV14	TRBJ2-2	NA	NA
TGTGCCAGTGCCAATAGAAACGGGGCCAACGTCCTGACTTTC	CASANRNGANVLTF	TRBV19	TRBJ2-6	NA	NA
TGTGCCAGCAGCCGCCTCCATGAGGGGGACCAGTACTTC	CASSRLHEGDQYF	TRBV3-1/TRBV3-2	TRBJ2-7	NA	NA
TGTGCCAGCAGCGTAGAGATAGCGGGGGGGCATGAGCAGTTCTTC	CASSVEIAGGHEQFF	TRBV9	TRBJ2-1	TRBD2	NA
TGTGCCAGCAGCAGGTATACTAACTATGGCTACACCTTC	CASSRYTNYGYTF	TRBV2	TRBJ1-2	NA	NA
TGTGCCAGCATAGCGGGGCTGGGAAATACGCAGTATTTT	CASIAGLGNTQYF	TRBV12-3/TRBV12-4	TRBJ2-3	TRBD2	NA
TGTGCCAGCAGCTTAAAGACACTTAGCTCCTACAATGAGCAGTTCTTC	CASSLKTLSSYNEQFF	TRBV7-2	TRBJ2-1	NA	NA
TGCACCAGCCCGTCGGGGGGCTACAATGAGCAGTTCTTC	CTSPSGGYNEQFF	TRBV1	TRBJ2-1	NA	NA
TGTGCCAGTAGTGGAGGCTTCTATGGCTACACCTTC	CASSGGFYGYTF	TRBV19	TRBJ1-2	NA	NA
TGCGCCAGCAGCCAAGAGGTCGGGTTACAAGAGACCCAGTACTTC	CASSQEVGLQETQYF	TRBV4-3	TRBJ2-5	NA	NA
TGTGCCAGTAGTACCCAGGGGGCACTTTACGAGCAGTACTTC	CASSTQGALYEQYF	TRBV19	TRBJ2-7	TRBD1	NA